Shown below are 2 T cell receptor beta chains from a single sample sequenced in a study of blood T cell repertoires in COVID-19. The table came from immunoSEQ multiplex PCR; TCRdb's copy has only in-frame clones and leaves some out. The table lists about 250,000 clones, 65% to 90% of them singletons. Specimen: PBMCs or T cells enriched from blood (not recorded which). These receptor sequences come from a woman between 45 and 60 years old with acute COVID-19.

This chain joins TRBV6-2 or TRBV6-3 and TRBJ2-5; D may be TRBD2 (6 bases). The CDR3 sequence is 15 residues long. Germline lookup yields CDR1 MNHEY and CDR2 SVGEGT. V lost 6 bases and J lost 3, with 17 bases in between. CDR3 sequence: CASSLFGGLEETQYF. The CDR3, as DNA: TGTGCCAGCAGCCTATTCGGGGGATTGGAAGAGACCCAGTACTTC.

The chain is built from TRBV19 and TRBJ1-4; TRBD1 matches 11 bases. CDR3 length: 15 residues. Germline trimming cut 2 bases from V and 6 bases from J; bases unmatched to any gene: 2. Germline CDR1 reads LNHDA; CDR2 reads SQIVND (reference sequence). CDR3 sequence reads: CASSIPGQGDEKLFF. The CDR3 DNA reads TGTGCCAGTAGTATACCGGGACAGGGGGATGAAAAACTGTTTTTT.